Sequencing of this T cell receptor beta chain was carried out in a study of Ad26.COV2.S vaccination and SARS-CoV-2 variants. Looking at the study overall: A COV1001 Ad26.COV2.S trial-arm participant provided the sample.

The CDR3 is 16 amino acids. Trimming cost V 1 base and J 0 bases; bases outside gene matches: 4. Germline V lookup: CDR1 LNHDA, CDR2 SQIVND (reference sequence). Sample treatment: 19 received Ad26.COV2.S at low or high dose, single or two shots; 5 received placebo; per-sample allocation not given. The study sampled participants on day 63 after the first vaccine or placebo injection. An adult aged 18-55 years in Boston served as the donor. Wuhan-strain SARS-CoV-2 spike was expressed by the Ad26 vector that made up the vaccine. In its sample, this clone was seen once. Its antigen is not known. Points from the study as a whole: Participants in the vaccine arm had higher spike-specific TCR breadth; placebo recipients had lower.

Produced via immunoSEQ multiplex PCR; TCRdb's table is partial and in-frame only. The table includes around 300,000 clones, less than 90% detected once. Specimen: peripheral blood, collected in a trial of Ad26.COV2.S vaccine versus placebo. The sequence was collected from a person between 18 and 65 years old who received the Ad26.COV2.S COVID-19 vaccine or a placebo. The rearrangement joins TRBV19 to TRBJ2-7; 9 bases align to TRBD1. The CDR3 spells CASSIVGTGNSYEQYF. The DNA for the CDR3 is TGTGCCAGTAGTATAGTCGGGACAGGGAACTCCTACGAGCAGTACTTC.